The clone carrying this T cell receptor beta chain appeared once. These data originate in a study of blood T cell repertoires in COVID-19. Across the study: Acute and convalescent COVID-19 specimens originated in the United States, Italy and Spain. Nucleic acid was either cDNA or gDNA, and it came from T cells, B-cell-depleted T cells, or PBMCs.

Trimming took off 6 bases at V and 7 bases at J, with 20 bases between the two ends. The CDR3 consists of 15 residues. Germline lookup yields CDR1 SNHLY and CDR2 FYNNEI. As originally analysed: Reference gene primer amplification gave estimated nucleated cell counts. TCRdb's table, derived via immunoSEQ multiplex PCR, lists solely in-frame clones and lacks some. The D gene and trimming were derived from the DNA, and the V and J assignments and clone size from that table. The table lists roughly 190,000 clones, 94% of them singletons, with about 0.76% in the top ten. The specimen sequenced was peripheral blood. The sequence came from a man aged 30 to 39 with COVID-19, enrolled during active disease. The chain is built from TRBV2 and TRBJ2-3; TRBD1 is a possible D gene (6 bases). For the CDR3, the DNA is TGTGCCAGCAGCGACTACCTAGGACAGCTAAATACGCAGTATTTT. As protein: CASSDYLGQLNTQYF.